This T cell receptor beta chain comes out of a study of cytomegalovirus exposure and HLA in healthy donors. On this clone: The antigen remains unidentified. A junction boundary mismatches the germline segment, possibly from a read error.

Study outcomes and limitations: Equally common other TCR beta chains were less clonally expanded than HLA-associated ones, a later analysis found. Later analysis identified a missense DCLRE1C variant that was linked to TCR beta V- and J-gene trimming.

The length of the CDR3 is 13 residues. Per germline, CDR1 MNHNS and CDR2 SASEGT. The PCR employed 60 Vbeta primers together with 13 Jbeta primers. Clones were sequenced by immunoSEQ multiplex PCR, and TCRdb holds only the in-frame ones, with some missing. The specimen's table records fewer than 95,000 clones. The chain joins TRBV6-1 to TRBJ2-3; D may be TRBD1 (6 bases). This receptor was obtained from a woman aged 40 to 50 in good health and CMV-seropositive. The sample taken for sequencing was PBMCs. CDR3 residues: CASSEDEVGSQGF. CDR3 bases: TGTGCCAGCAGTGAGGATGAGGTGGGCTCACAGGGCTTT.